The 14 T cell receptor beta chains in this list originate from one sample, sequenced in a study of siplizumab effects on memory and regulatory T cells (dated by TCRdb to about 2019). The library was prepared using the immunoSEQ multiplex PCR assay. TCRdb retrieved this table from immuneACCESS and kept in-frame rearrangements only. Not all clones are present; in checked studies, unresolved V genes account for under half, and no reason is known for the remainder. The sample table records tens of thousands of clones; 95% to 98% of these occur just once. Approximately 0.1% of the sample goes to the ten largest clones. The source material was naive CD8+ T cells sorted from blood. The sample's cell subset or site label, in plain terms: unstimulated naive T cells. These receptors all stem from a human donor in good health.

Worth noting for this clone: Other DNA sequences in the same sample also yield this CDR3. This CDR3 is CASSLGSLAGVTQYF. The CDR3 DNA sequence: TGTGCCAGCAGCTTAGGTTCCCTTGCCGGCGTCACCCAGTACTTC. The chain carries TRBV7-9 and TRBJ2-5; no definite D call. V lost 1 base and J lost 8, with 17 bases in between. In germline, CDR1 is SEHNR, CDR2 FQNEAQ (reference sequence). The CDR3 loop spans 15 amino acids.

This clone was counted once. CDR3 amino acids: CASSQDAGFQATEAFF. DNA for the CDR3: TGCGCCAGCAGCCAAGATGCAGGGTTCCAGGCCACTGAAGCTTTCTTT. V and J are TRBV4-1 and TRBJ1-1, with a tentative D call TRBD1 (5 bases). Per germline, CDR1 MGHRA and CDR2 YSYEKL. V was trimmed by 0 bases and J by 4 bases, leaving 15 bases between them. The CDR3 contains 16 residues.

This clone was seen only once. The chain carries TRBV4-1 and TRBJ2-7; 10 bases fit TRBD2. Germline lookup yields CDR1 MGHRA and CDR2 YSYEKL. This CDR3 has 17 amino acids. Unmatched junction bases numbered 7, after V lost 0 bases and J lost 2 bases. This CDR3 is CASSQDQELAGTYEQYF. The CDR3 DNA reads TGCGCCAGCAGCCAAGATCAGGAACTAGCGGGGACCTACGAGCAGTACTTC.

This chain uses TRBV28 with TRBJ1-1; 7 positions match TRBD1. The CDR3 covers 16 residues. CDR1 and CDR2 (germline): MDHEN, SYDVKM. After removal of 7 bases from V and 2 bases from J, the junction contained 13 bases not matched to a gene. CDR3 coding DNA: TGTGCCAGCATAGGATGGGGACAGACCCGAAACACTGAAGCTTTCTTT. Its protein is CASIGWGQTRNTEAFF. Supplemented by reference TRBV28 and TRBJ1-1, the full variable domain reads DVKVTQSSRYLVKRTGEKVFLECVQDMDHENMFWYRQDPGLGLRLIYFSYDVKMKEKGDIPEGYSVSREKKERFSLILESASTNQTSMYLCASIGWGQTRNTEAFFGQGTRLTVV.

The rearrangement links TRBV19 to TRBJ2-5; 8 nucleotides align to TRBD2. The CDR3 length is 16 residues. Germline V gene sequence: CDR1 LNHDA, CDR2 SQIVND (reference sequence). V lost 5 bases to trimming and J lost 0 bases; unmatched junction nucleotides: 8. The CDR3 coding sequence is TGTGCCAGTAGTCTTACTAGCGGCGGTTACCAAGAGACCCAGTACTTC. Translation gives CASSLTSGGYQETQYF.

The chain is built from TRBV2 and TRBJ1-6, with TRBD1 identical over 8 bases. Unmatched junction bases numbered 4, after V lost 6 bases and J lost 9 bases. Germline loops: CDR1 SNHLY, CDR2 FYNNEI. This CDR3 spans 13 amino acids. The CDR3 DNA follows: TGTGCCAGCAGGGGACAGGCAGGTTCACCCCTCCACTTT. This sequence encodes CASRGQAGSPLHF. The variable domain in full, completed from reference TRBV2 and TRBJ1-6, reads EPEVTQTPSHQVTQMGQEVILRCVPISNHLYFYWYRQILGQKVEFLVSFYNNEISEKSEIFDDQFSVERPDGSNFTLKIRSTKLEDSAMYFCASRGQAGSPLHFGNGTRLTVT.

The chain uses TRBV19 and TRBJ2-7; TRBD1 matches at 9 bases. This CDR3 contains 13 residues. CDR1 LNHDA and CDR2 SQIVND come from the germline V gene (reference sequence). The V segment lost 3 bases and the J segment 5 bases; nucleotides outside the gene matches: 2. CDR3 in amino acids: CASSMTGGDEQYF. CDR3 DNA: TGTGCCAGTAGTATGACAGGGGGGGACGAGCAGTACTTC.

This chain joins TRBV6-1 and TRBJ1-1; TRBD1 is a possible D gene (5 bases). In germline, CDR1 is MNHNS, CDR2 SASEGT. This CDR3 is 12 amino acids long. V was clipped by 6 bases and J by 11 bases, with 16 bases between them. This CDR3 is CASSLDSVSAFF. For the CDR3, the DNA is TGTGCCAGCAGCCTTGACAGCGTTTCGGCTTTCTTT.

This clone appeared a single time. This chain connects TRBV6-1 to TRBJ1-5; maybe TRBD1 (6 bases). The CDR3 contains 14 residues. Germline CDR1 reads MNHNS; CDR2 reads SASEGT. Trimming cost V 7 bases and J 0 bases, with 10 bases left between them. In DNA form, the CDR3 reads TGTGCCAGCACCCAGGGGTATAGCAATCAGCCCCAGCATTTT. Translated: CASTQGYSNQPQHF.

This sequence joins TRBV5-4 and TRBJ2-7; D is unclear. The CDR3 extends over 13 amino acids. With 1 base removed from V and 0 bases from J, the gap between germline ends came to 5 bases. The germline CDR1 and CDR2 sequences are SGHNT and YYREEE (reference sequence). This chain's CDR3 is CASSLQSSYEQYF. In nucleotides, the CDR3 is TGTGCCAGCAGCTTGCAGAGCTCCTACGAGCAGTACTTC.

This clone has only one observation. V is TRBV5-6 and J is TRBJ2-1, with unresolved D. The germline V and J ends were trimmed by 1 base and 6 bases, with 8 bases remaining between them. Germline lookup yields CDR1 SGHDT and CDR2 YYEEEE. The CDR3 is 13 residues long. CDR3 region: CASSLNGANEQFF. Written as DNA, the CDR3 is TGTGCCAGCAGCTTGAACGGAGCCAATGAGCAGTTCTTC.

The gene calls are TRBV18 and TRBJ1-2, with no clear D. The CDR3 length is 13 residues. V gave up 6 bases and J gave up 5 bases, with 13 bases separating them. Per germline, CDR1 KGHSH and CDR2 LQKENI. DNA for the CDR3: TGTGCCAGCTCCCCTATAGGGAGATATGGCTACACCTTC. It specifies CASSPIGRYGYTF. Full variable domain (missing parts from reference TRBV18 and TRBJ1-2): NAGVMQNPRHLVRRRGQEARLRCSPMKGHSHVYWYRQLPEEGLKFMVYLQKENIIDESGMPKERFSAEFPKEGPSILRIQQVVRGDSAAYFCASSPIGRYGYTFGSGTRLTVV.

Comments on this clone: At one boundary the junction diverges from the germline segment, which might be a read error. The chain uses TRBV5-4 and TRBJ2-7, with TRBD1 matching over 7 bases. There are 11 residues in the CDR3. Germline loops: CDR1 SGHNT, CDR2 YYREEE (reference sequence). In DNA form, the CDR3 reads TGTGCCAGCACCTCAGATATGGGGACAGCGTTC. It specifies CASTSDMGTAF.

J is TRBJ2-2 and V is TRBV7-9; 13 bases map to TRBD2. J gave up 5 bases and V 5 bases, and 8 bases lay outside the gene matches. This CDR3 is built from 17 residues. CDR1 is SEHNR, CDR2 FQNEAQ, per germline (reference sequence). The DNA for the CDR3 is TGTGCCAGCAGCCCCGCACTAGCGGGGGGGAGTACCGGGGAGCTGTTTTTT. This gives the protein CASSPALAGGSTGELFF.